This record covers a single T cell receptor (beta chain). The V end was cut by 4 bases, the J end by 4 bases, with 10 bases between. The germline CDR1 and CDR2 sequences are LGHNA and YNFKEQ. CDR3 length: 13 residues. The table came from immunoSEQ multiplex PCR; TCRdb's copy has only in-frame clones and leaves some out. The sample records around 37,000 clones, roughly 91% being singletons. The data stem from a study of T cell changes during pregnancy in multiple sclerosis. The chain recombines TRBV4-2 with TRBJ1-1; D may be TRBD1 (5 bases). Sequencing used CD8+ T cells from peripheral blood mononuclear cells, obtained in the second trimester of pregnancy. The receptor's source is a female donor with multiple sclerosis, enrolled in a pregnancy study. The CDR3 sequence is CASSPRGGTEAFF. CDR3 nucleotides: TGTGCCAGCAGCCCGCGGGGGGGCACTGAAGCTTTCTTT.